This T cell receptor (beta chain) was recovered during a study of blood T cell repertoires in COVID-19. Under the authors' procedure: The assay estimated nucleated cells by amplifying reference gene primers. TCRdb's copy holds only in-frame clones and misses some; the assay was immunoSEQ multiplex PCR. V and J calls and clone size are as listed in that table; D and trimming were resolved from the DNA. Here the sample spans roughly 190,000 clones, approximately 85% being singletons. The CDR3 has 11 residues. V shed 7 bases and J shed 8 bases, with 9 bases lying between them. The V gene is TRBV12-3 or TRBV12-4, the J gene TRBJ1-3; D gene uncertain. The TCR comes from a woman in her sixties or seventies with acute or convalescent COVID-19. The specimen sequenced was peripheral blood. CDR3 loop: CASIQVHTIYF. The DNA for the CDR3 is TGTGCCAGCATCCAGGTGCACACCATATATTTT.